What follows is one T cell receptor (beta chain) and its context. TCR analog templates of synthetic origin were spiked into each PCR. Measured with immunoSEQ multiplex PCR; TCRdb has only the in-frame clones, and not every one. The sample lists around 100,000 clones; 80% to 90% were seen once. The data originate from a study of PD-L1 blockade in urothelial cancer. Whole-study context: Patients had received 0 to 3 prior chemotherapy regimens. Blood analysis occurred 3 weeks (second dose) and 6 weeks after treatment start.

As for time point: pretreatment peripheral blood. Sample contribution per patient ranged from 1 to 8, covering pretreatment and on-treatment. V shed 5 bases and J shed 8 bases, with 10 bases lying between them. Germline lookup yields CDR1 MDHEN and CDR2 SYDVKM. This CDR3 has 12 amino acids. The receptor was isolated from a man between 60 and 70 years old with urothelial cancer. The chain combines TRBV28 with TRBJ2-1; D unresolved. Sequenced here: PBMCs, sampled around atezolizumab (anti-PD-L1) treatment. CDR3 coding DNA: TGTGCCAGCAGTATAGTAAGCGATGAGCAGTTCTTC. This gives the protein CASSIVSDEQFF.